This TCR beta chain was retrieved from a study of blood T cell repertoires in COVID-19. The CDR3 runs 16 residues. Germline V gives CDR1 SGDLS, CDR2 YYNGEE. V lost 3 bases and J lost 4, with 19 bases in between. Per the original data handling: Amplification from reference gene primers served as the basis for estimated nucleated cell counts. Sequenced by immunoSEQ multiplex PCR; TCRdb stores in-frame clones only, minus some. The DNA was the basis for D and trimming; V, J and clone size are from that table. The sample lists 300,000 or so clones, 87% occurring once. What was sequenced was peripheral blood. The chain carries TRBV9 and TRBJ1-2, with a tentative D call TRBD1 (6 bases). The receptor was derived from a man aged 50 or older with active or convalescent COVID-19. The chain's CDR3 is CASSDGLGAGSYGYTF. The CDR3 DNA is TGTGCCAGCAGCGATGGTTTGGGGGCAGGAAGCTATGGCTACACCTTC.